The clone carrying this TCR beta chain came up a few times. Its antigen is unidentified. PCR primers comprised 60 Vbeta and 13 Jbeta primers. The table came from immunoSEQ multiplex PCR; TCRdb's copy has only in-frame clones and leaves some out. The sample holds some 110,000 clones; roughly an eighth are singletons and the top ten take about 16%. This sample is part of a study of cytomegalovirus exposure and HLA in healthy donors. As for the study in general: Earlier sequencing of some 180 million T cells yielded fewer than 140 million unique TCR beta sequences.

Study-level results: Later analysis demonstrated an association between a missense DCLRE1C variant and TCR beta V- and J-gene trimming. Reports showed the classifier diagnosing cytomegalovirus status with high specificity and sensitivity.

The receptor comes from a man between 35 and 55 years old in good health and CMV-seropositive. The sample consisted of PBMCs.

The CDR3 DNA sequence: TGTGCCAGCAGACAAGACAGGAACACTGAAGCTTTCTTT. Residues: CASRQDRNTEAFF. V usage is TRBV2 and J usage is TRBJ1-1; D perhaps matches TRBD1 (5 bases). Trimming took off 6 bases at V and 1 base at J, with 9 bases between the two ends. The germline gives CDR1 SNHLY, CDR2 FYNNEI. This CDR3 contains 13 residues.